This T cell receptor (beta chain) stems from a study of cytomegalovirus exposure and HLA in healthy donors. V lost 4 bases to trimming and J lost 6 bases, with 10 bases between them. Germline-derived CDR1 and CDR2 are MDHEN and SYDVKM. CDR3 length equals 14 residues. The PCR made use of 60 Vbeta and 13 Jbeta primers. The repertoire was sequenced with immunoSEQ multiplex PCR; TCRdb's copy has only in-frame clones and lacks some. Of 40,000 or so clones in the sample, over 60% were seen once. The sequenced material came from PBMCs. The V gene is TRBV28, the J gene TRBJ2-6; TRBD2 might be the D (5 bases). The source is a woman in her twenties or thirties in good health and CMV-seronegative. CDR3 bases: TGTGCCAGCAGTTCACCGGGATCGGCCAACGTCCTGACTTTC. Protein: CASSSPGSANVLTF.